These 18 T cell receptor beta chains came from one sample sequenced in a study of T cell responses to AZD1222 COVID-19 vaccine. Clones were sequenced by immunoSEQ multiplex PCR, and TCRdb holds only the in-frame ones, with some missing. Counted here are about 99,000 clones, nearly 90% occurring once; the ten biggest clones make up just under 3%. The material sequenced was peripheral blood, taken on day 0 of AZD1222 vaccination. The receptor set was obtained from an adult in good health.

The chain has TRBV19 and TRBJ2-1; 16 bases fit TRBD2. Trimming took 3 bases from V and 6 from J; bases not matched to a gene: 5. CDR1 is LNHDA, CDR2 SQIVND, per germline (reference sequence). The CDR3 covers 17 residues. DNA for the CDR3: TGTGCCAGTAGTATCTTCGGGACTAGCGGGAGGGGCAATGAGCAGTTCTTC. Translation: CASSIFGTSGRGNEQFF.

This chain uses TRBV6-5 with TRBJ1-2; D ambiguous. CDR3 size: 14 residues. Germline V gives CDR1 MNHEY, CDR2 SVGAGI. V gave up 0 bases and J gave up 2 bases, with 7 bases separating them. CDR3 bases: TGTGCCAGCAGTTACTCGACCAGAAACTATGGCTACACCTTC. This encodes CASSYSTRNYGYTF.

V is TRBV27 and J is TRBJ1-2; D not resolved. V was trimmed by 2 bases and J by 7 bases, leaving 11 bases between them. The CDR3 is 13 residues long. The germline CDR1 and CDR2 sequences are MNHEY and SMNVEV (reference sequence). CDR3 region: CASSLKGLFGYTF. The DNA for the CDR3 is TGTGCCAGCAGTTTAAAGGGTCTTTTTGGCTACACCTTC.

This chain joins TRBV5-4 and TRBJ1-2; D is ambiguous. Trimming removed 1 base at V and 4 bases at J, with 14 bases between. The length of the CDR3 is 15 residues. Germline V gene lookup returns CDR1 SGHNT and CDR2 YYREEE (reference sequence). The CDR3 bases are TGTGCCAGCAGCTTGAAAGGGAGGCTGGGCTATGGCTACACCTTC. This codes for CASSLKGRLGYGYTF.

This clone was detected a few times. The CDR3 loop reads CASSRTRTYEQYF. CDR3 DNA: TGCGCCAGCAGCCGAACTAGAACATACGAGCAGTACTTC. The chain has TRBV4-3 and TRBJ2-7; possible D gene TRBD2, 5 bases. Trimming shortened V by 4 bases and J by 4 bases, and 11 bases separated the two germline ends. Germline values: CDR1 LGHNA, CDR2 YSLEER. The CDR3 is made up of 13 amino acids.

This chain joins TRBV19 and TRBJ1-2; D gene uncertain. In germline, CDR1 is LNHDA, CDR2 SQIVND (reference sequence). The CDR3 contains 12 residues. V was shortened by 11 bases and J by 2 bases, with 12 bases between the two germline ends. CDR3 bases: TGTGCCGCGGGATCCCAAAACTATGGCTACACCTTC. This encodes CAAGSQNYGYTF.

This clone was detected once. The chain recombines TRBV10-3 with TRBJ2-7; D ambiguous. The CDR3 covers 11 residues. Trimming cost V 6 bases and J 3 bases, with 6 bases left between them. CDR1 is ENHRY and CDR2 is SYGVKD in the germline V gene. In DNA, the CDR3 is TGTGCCATCAGCCAAGACTACGAGCAGTACTTC. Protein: CAISQDYEQYF.

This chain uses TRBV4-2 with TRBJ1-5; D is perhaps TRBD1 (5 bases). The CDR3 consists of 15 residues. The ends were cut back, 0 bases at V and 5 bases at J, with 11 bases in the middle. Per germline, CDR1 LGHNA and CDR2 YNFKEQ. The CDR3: CASSQEGGSDQPQHF. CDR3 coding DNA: TGTGCCAGCAGCCAAGAGGGGGGGTCTGATCAGCCCCAGCATTTT.

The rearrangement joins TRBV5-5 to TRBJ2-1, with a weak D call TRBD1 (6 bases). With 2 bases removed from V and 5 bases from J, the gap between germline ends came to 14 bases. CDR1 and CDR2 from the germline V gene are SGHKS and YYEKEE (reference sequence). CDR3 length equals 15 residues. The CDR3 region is CASSFLGHKNNEQFF. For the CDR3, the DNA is TGTGCCAGCAGCTTTTTGGGACATAAAAACAATGAGCAGTTCTTC.

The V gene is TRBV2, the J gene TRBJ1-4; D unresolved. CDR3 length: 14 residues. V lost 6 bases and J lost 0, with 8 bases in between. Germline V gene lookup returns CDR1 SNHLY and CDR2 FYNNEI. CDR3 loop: CASRARATNEKLFF. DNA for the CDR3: TGTGCCAGCAGGGCTCGGGCAACTAATGAAAAACTGTTTTTT.

DNA for the CDR3: TGTGCCAGCAGCGTAATAGCGGGGGGCCCCAATGAGCAGTTCTTC. Encoded protein: CASSVIAGGPNEQFF. The chain couples TRBV9 to TRBJ2-1; 10 bases are shared with TRBD2. Germline trimming cut 1 base from V and 6 bases from J; bases unmatched to any gene: 4. CDR3 length: 15 residues. Germline CDR1 reads SGDLS; CDR2 reads YYNGEE.

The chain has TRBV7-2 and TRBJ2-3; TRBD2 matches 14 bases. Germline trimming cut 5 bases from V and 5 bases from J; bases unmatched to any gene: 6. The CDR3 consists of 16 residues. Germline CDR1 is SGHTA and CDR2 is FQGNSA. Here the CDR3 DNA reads TGTGCCAGCAGCGCCAGACTAGCGGGGGGGCTAGATACGCAGTATTTT. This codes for CASSARLAGGLDTQYF.

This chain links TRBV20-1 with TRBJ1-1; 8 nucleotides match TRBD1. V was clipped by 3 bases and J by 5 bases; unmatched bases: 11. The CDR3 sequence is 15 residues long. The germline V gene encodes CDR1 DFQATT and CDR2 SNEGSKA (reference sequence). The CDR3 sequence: CSASVAGGSVTEAFF. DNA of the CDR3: TGCAGTGCTAGTGTGGCAGGGGGCTCAGTAACTGAAGCTTTCTTT.

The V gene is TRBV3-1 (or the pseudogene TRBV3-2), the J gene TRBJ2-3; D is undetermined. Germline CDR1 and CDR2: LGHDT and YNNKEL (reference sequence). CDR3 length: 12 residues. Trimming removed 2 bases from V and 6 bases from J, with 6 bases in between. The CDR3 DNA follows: TGTGCCAGCAGCCAACGTGTGGATACGCAGTATTTT. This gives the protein CASSQRVDTQYF.

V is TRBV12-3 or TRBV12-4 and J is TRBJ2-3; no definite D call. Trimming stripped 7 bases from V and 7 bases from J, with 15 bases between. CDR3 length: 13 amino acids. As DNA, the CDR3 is TGTGCCAGCAACACGCTCGGGTCACATACGCAGTATTTT. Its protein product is CASNTLGSHTQYF.

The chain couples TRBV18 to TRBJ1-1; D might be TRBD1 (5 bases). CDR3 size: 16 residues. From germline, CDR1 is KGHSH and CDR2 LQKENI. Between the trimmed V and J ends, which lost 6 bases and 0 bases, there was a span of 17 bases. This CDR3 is CASSHGTLSLNTEAFF. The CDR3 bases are TGTGCCAGCTCCCATGGGACCCTGAGCTTGAACACTGAAGCTTTCTTT.

CDR3 protein: CASSPRTGGNQPQHF. The CDR3 nucleotides read TGTGCCAGCAGCCCAAGGACAGGGGGCAATCAGCCCCAGCATTTT. The chain is built from TRBV21-1 and TRBJ1-5; the table's D call TRBD1 went unverified against the DNA. TRBV21-1 is a known pseudogene. CDR3 length: 15 residues.

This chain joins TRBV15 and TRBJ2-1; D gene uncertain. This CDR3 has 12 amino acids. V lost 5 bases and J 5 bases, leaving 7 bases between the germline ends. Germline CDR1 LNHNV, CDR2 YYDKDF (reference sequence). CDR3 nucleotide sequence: TGTGCCACCAGCGGCCTGGACAATGAGCAGTTCTTC. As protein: CATSGLDNEQFF. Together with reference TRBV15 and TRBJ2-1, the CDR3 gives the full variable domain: DAMVIQNPRYQVTQFGKPVTLSCSQTLNHNVMYWYQQKSSQAPKLLFHYYDKDFNNEADTPDNFQSRRPNTSFCFLDIRSPGLGDTAMYLCATSGLDNEQFFGPGTRLTVL.